These 28 T cell receptor beta chains share one sample of origin, sequenced in a study of Graves' ophthalmopathy and Graves' hyperthyroidism. For repertoire sequencing, the TCR beta CDR3 regions were amplified from RNA transcripts. HTBI-primed RT-PCR formed the first round, and a multiplex PCR formed the second. MiXCR, applied by TCRdb to the multiplex PCR reads, yields one record per CDR3 protein. There are 660,000 or so distinct CDR3 sequences in the sample; over 40% occur only once, and about 3.3% lies in the top ten. Sequencing was done on a sample of peripheral blood. The receptors were sampled from an adult man with Graves' ophthalmopathy.

The gene calls are TRBV29-1 and TRBJ2-5; D ambiguous. The germline V gene encodes CDR1 SQVTM and CDR2 ANQGSEA. Trimming shortened V by 8 bases and J by 4 bases, and 14 bases separated the two germline ends. CDR3 size: 12 residues. The CDR3, as DNA: TGCAGCTTAGTCGAGGTCGGAGAGACCCAGTACTTC. This codes for CSLVEVGETQYF.

This clonotype was counted many times. The gene calls are TRBV6-1 and TRBJ1-1, with a tentative D call TRBD1 (5 bases). Germline lookup yields CDR1 MNHNS and CDR2 SASEGT. The ends were cut back, 6 bases at V and 12 bases at J, with 17 bases in the middle. The CDR3 contains 12 residues. This CDR3 reads CASRWGSHETFF. The CDR3 bases are TGTGCCAGCAGATGGGGGAGTCACGAAACTTTCTTT.

The table lists this clonotype with many counts. The chain employs TRBV10-3 and TRBJ1-6; no reliable D call. Per germline, CDR1 ENHRY and CDR2 SYGVKD. The V gene lost 4 bases and the J gene lost 7 bases, with 8 bases spanning the gap. There are 13 residues in the CDR3. The CDR3: CAISGSENSPLHF. Written as DNA, the CDR3 is TGTGCCATCAGTGGTTCAGAGAATTCACCCCTCCACTTT.

This clonotype appeared once. The V and J genes are TRBV7-8 and TRBJ2-7, with TRBD2 identical over 7 bases. The V segment lost 5 bases and the J segment 0 bases; nucleotides outside the gene matches: 13. CDR3 length equals 17 residues. Per the germline V gene, CDR1 is SGHVS and CDR2 is FQNEAQ. This chain's CDR3 is CASSQDLAGLSSYEQYF. The CDR3 coding sequence is TGTGCCAGCAGCCAAGATTTAGCGGGCCTAAGCTCCTACGAGCAGTACTTC. Full variable domain (missing parts from reference TRBV7-8 and TRBJ2-7): GAGVSQSPRYKVAKRGQDVALRCDPISGHVSLFWYQQALGQGPEFLTYFQNEAQLDKSGLPSDRFFAERPEGSVSTLKIQRTQQEDSAVYLCASSQDLAGLSSYEQYFGPGTRLTVT.

This clonotype was counted a single time. The V gene is TRBV7-9, the J gene TRBJ1-2, with 7 nucleotides matching TRBD1. This CDR3 has 11 residues. Germline assignment: CDR1 SEHNR and CDR2 FQNEAQ (reference sequence). V dropped 11 bases and J dropped 3; count of bases not matched to a gene: 3. CDR3: CAGTDDYGYTF. CDR3 DNA: TGTGCCGGGACAGATGACTATGGCTACACCTTC. Complete variable domain (other parts from reference TRBV7-9 and TRBJ1-2): DTGVSQNPRHKITKRGQNVTFRCDPISEHNRLYWYRQTLGQGPEFLTYFQNEAQLEKSRLLSDRFSAERPKGSFSTLEIQRTEQGDSAMYLCAGTDDYGYTFGSGTRLTVV.

This clonotype was seen ten or more times. V and J are TRBV7-8 and TRBJ2-5; D remains unclear. Germline V lookup: CDR1 SGHVS, CDR2 FQNEAQ. This CDR3 has 13 amino acids. V was pared by 3 bases and J by 4 bases, with 9 bases between. The CDR3, as DNA: TGTGCCAGCAGCTTGGACGCCGTAGAGACCCAGTACTTC. Protein product: CASSLDAVETQYF. The full variable domain, in which reference TRBV7-8 and TRBJ2-5 provide the parts outside the CDR3, is GAGVSQSPRYKVAKRGQDVALRCDPISGHVSLFWYQQALGQGPEFLTYFQNEAQLDKSGLPSDRFFAERPEGSVSTLKIQRTQQEDSAVYLCASSLDAVETQYFGPGTRLLVL.

The chain links TRBV19 to TRBJ1-1, with D perhaps matching TRBD1 (6 bases). Looked up from germline, CDR1 is LNHDA and CDR2 is SQIVND (reference sequence). This CDR3 has 14 amino acids. V was pared by 3 bases and J by 4 bases, with 12 bases between. The CDR3 loop is CASSIRGAGTEAFF. The CDR3 nucleotides read TGTGCCAGTAGTATTAGGGGGGCCGGCACTGAAGCTTTCTTT.

This clonotype occurred a few times. This could be a read error, since a much larger clone is one nucleotide away. This sequence joins TRBV6-8 and TRBJ1-6, with unresolved D. This CDR3 is built from 14 residues. Germline CDR1 reads MNHGY; CDR2 reads SAAAGT. The V end lost 6 bases, the J end lost 12 bases, and 18 bases lay between the germline ends. The CDR3 loop is CASRRGGSRLPLHF. The CDR3 region has the DNA TGTGCCAGCAGGCGAGGAGGGAGTCGATTACCCCTCCACTTT.

The rearrangement uses TRBV29-1 and TRBJ2-5; TRBD1 might be the D (6 bases). Trimming took off 8 bases at V and 2 bases at J, with 15 bases between the two ends. Germline V CDR1 and CDR2: SQVTM, ANQGSEA. The CDR3 contains 13 residues. The CDR3 DNA reads as TGCAGCTTGGCCACAGGGAATCAAGAGACCCAGTACTTC. This translates into CSLATGNQETQYF.

Comments on this clonotype: One end of the junction is discordant with germline, which a read error may explain. The V call is TRBV10-3, the J call TRBJ1-1; TRBD1 agrees at 8 bases. Per the germline V gene, CDR1 is ENHRY and CDR2 is SYGVKD. The CDR3 has 14 residues. DNA for the CDR3: TGTGCCAGCAGTGTAGGACAGGGTCGGACTGAAGCTTTCTTT. Protein product: CASSVGQGRTEAFF.

This clonotype was found a few times. This sequence joins TRBV4-3 and TRBJ1-6; D unclear. The V and J ends lost 0 bases and 0 bases respectively, with 6 bases between them. Germline CDR1 and CDR2: LGHNA and YSLEER. The CDR3 length is 16 residues. CDR3 in amino acids: CASSQEYSSYNSPLHF. CDR3 nucleotide sequence: TGCGCCAGCAGCCAAGAGTACAGCTCCTATAATTCACCCCTCCACTTT.

This chain uses TRBV15 with TRBJ1-1, with 7 bases that match TRBD1. The CDR3 length is 15 residues. The junction had 5 bases not matched to a gene; V was cut back by 3 bases and J by 1 base. Per the germline V gene, CDR1 is LNHNV and CDR2 is YYDKDF (reference sequence). The CDR3, as DNA: TGTGCCACCAGCAGTGCTCACAGGGGGAACACTGAAGCTTTCTTT. It specifies CATSSAHRGNTEAFF.

The V gene is TRBV29-1, the J gene TRBJ2-1; D is possibly TRBD2 (5 bases). This CDR3 comprises 13 residues. The germline V and J ends were trimmed by 3 bases and 2 bases, with 8 bases remaining between them. Per the germline V gene, CDR1 is SQVTM and CDR2 is ANQGSEA. The CDR3 DNA is TGCAGCGTTGACAGGAGGCCCTACAATGAGCAGTTCTTC. Translated, it gives CSVDRRPYNEQFF.

There are many counts of this clonotype. The chain combines TRBV20-1 with TRBJ2-7, with 8 bases lining up with TRBD2. The CDR3 length is 14 residues. V dropped 1 base and J dropped 3; count of bases not matched to a gene: 5. Germline CDR1 and CDR2: DFQATT and SNEGSKA (reference sequence). The CDR3 spells CSARGGAGGYEQYF. In nucleotides, the CDR3 is TGCAGTGCTAGAGGAGGGGCGGGGGGCTACGAGCAGTACTTC.

There are many counts of this clonotype. In DNA form, the CDR3 reads TGTGCCACCAGCAGTCCGGGCCCCTATGGCTACACCTTC. This translates into CATSSPGPYGYTF. The V and J genes are TRBV15 and TRBJ1-2; D is uncertain. Germline lookup yields CDR1 LNHNV and CDR2 YYDKDF (reference sequence). Trimming took off 3 bases at V and 4 bases at J, with 9 bases between the two ends. This CDR3 contains 13 residues.

The chain employs TRBV7-3 and TRBJ1-6, with D possibly matching TRBD1 (6 bases). CDR1 and CDR2 (germline): SGHTA, FQGTGA. V was cut by 5 bases and J by 11 bases, with 19 bases left in between. The CDR3 covers 15 residues. Here the CDR3 reads CASSPAGGVLAPLHF. The CDR3 coding sequence is TGTGCCAGCAGCCCCGCCGGGGGCGTACTGGCACCCCTCCACTTT.

This clonotype was found many times. The junction shows a germline mismatch at one end, possibly a read error. This chain uses TRBV4-1 with TRBJ2-5; TRBD1 aligns across 10 bases. CDR1 MGHRA and CDR2 YSYEKL come from the germline V gene. The CDR3 extends over 12 amino acids. The CDR3 nucleotides are TGCGCCAGCAGCCAAGGGACAGGGGGAAAGACTTTC. This translates into CASSQGTGGKTF.

The sample holds many counts of this clonotype. V gene TRBV24-1 combines with J gene TRBJ2-7; D remains ambiguous. CDR3 size: 11 residues. Germline CDR1 KGHDR, CDR2 SFDVKD. Trimming removed 4 bases from V and 9 bases from J, with 9 bases in between. The CDR3 spells CATSDPHGQYF. CDR3 DNA: TGTGCCACCAGTGACCCCCACGGGCAGTACTTC.

CDR3 in DNA: TGTGCCAGCAGCTTGTTTGGGGGCACTCAGCCCCAGTACTTC. This gives the protein CASSLFGGTQPQYF. This chain uses TRBV5-5 with TRBJ2-5; perhaps TRBD1 as D (6 bases). Germline CDR1 and CDR2: SGHKS and YYEKEE (reference sequence). V was clipped by 1 base and J by 9 bases, with 16 bases between them. The CDR3 is 14 residues long.

The chain couples TRBV15 to TRBJ1-3, with 9 positions matching TRBD1. V was clipped by 2 bases and J by 2 bases; unmatched bases: 4. In germline, CDR1 is LNHNV, CDR2 YYDKDF (reference sequence). This CDR3 contains 16 residues. The CDR3 is CATSRTWTGAGNTIYF. The CDR3 nucleotides read TGTGCCACCAGCAGAACCTGGACAGGGGCTGGAAACACCATATATTTT.

Here the CDR3 reads CASSVQGRREQYF. Here the CDR3 DNA reads TGTGCCAGTAGTGTACAGGGGAGACGCGAGCAGTACTTC. The gene calls are TRBV19 and TRBJ2-7; 7 bases fit TRBD1. The V gene end was trimmed by 5 bases and the J gene end by 6 bases; junction bases not matched to a gene: 7. Germline V gene lookup returns CDR1 LNHDA and CDR2 SQIVND (reference sequence). The CDR3 spans 13 residues.

This clonotype was counted ten times or more. The chain has TRBV20-1 and TRBJ2-7, with D unresolved. The germline CDR1 and CDR2 sequences are DFQATT and SNEGSKA (reference sequence). The CDR3 has 12 residues. V dropped 3 bases and J dropped 0 bases, with 6 bases sitting between them. The chain's CDR3 is CSASWGSYEQYF. The CDR3 region has the DNA TGCAGTGCTAGTTGGGGCTCCTACGAGCAGTACTTC.

Remarks on this clonotype: This CDR3 is missing its conserved last phenylalanine or tryptophan, likely due to a read error. The chain has TRBV25-1 and TRBJ1-6; D is possibly TRBD1 (5 bases). The CDR3 spans 16 residues. V lost 2 bases, J lost 9 bases, and 17 bases lay in between. From germline, CDR1 is MGHDK and CDR2 SYGVNS. This CDR3 reads CASSEGGLGDRSPLHL. The DNA for the CDR3 is TGTGCCAGCAGTGAAGGGGGGTTAGGGGATCGTTCACCCCTCCACCTT.

Of note for this clonotype: This may stem from a read error, because a much larger clone lies one nucleotide away. This rearrangement joins TRBV2 to TRBJ1-5; the D gene is possibly TRBD1 (6 bases). The CDR3 extends over 13 amino acids. The germline V gene has CDR1 SNHLY and CDR2 FYNNEI. V lost 4 bases and J 6 bases, leaving 10 bases between the germline ends. The CDR3 DNA is TGTGCCAGCAGTGGACAGGTGGCTCAGCCCCAGCATTTT. This gives the protein CASSGQVAQPQHF.

The CDR3 DNA is TGTGCCAGCAGCCAAGAAAGGGACAGCTCTGGAAACACCATATATTTT. Its translation: CASSQERDSSGNTIYF. The rearrangement joins TRBV9 to TRBJ1-3; 7 bases align to TRBD1. CDR3 length: 16 amino acids. Germline CDR1 SGDLS, CDR2 YYNGEE. V lost 4 bases to trimming and J lost 0 bases; unmatched junction nucleotides: 7.

The chain is built from TRBV29-1 and TRBJ2-7, with TRBD1 as a possible D gene (5 bases). V lost 8 bases to trimming and J lost 3 bases, with 11 bases between them. Germline values: CDR1 SQVTM, CDR2 ANQGSEA. The CDR3 spans 11 residues. The DNA for the CDR3 is TGCAGCAGAGGTCAGGGCTACGAGCAGTACTTC. This gives the protein CSRGQGYEQYF.

Notes on this clonotype: This may stem from a read error, because a much larger clone lies one nucleotide away. This sequence joins TRBV7-6 and TRBJ2-2; no definite D call. The CDR3 extends over 15 amino acids. The V and J ends lost 5 bases and 3 bases respectively, with 13 bases between them. CDR1 is SGHVS and CDR2 is FNYEAQ in the germline V gene. CDR3 sequence reads: CASSAVLLDTGELFF. The DNA for the CDR3 is TGTGCCAGCAGCGCGGTACTTTTAGACACCGGGGAGCTGTTTTTT.

The chain employs TRBV2 and TRBJ1-5; tentatively, D is TRBD1 (5 bases). This CDR3 spans 15 amino acids. Germline V gene data show CDR1 as SNHLY and CDR2 as FYNNEI. The V end was cut by 6 bases, the J end by 0 bases, with 12 bases between. This CDR3 is CASSARQISNQPQHF. The CDR3 bases are TGTGCCAGCAGCGCCCGACAGATTAGCAATCAGCCCCAGCATTTT.